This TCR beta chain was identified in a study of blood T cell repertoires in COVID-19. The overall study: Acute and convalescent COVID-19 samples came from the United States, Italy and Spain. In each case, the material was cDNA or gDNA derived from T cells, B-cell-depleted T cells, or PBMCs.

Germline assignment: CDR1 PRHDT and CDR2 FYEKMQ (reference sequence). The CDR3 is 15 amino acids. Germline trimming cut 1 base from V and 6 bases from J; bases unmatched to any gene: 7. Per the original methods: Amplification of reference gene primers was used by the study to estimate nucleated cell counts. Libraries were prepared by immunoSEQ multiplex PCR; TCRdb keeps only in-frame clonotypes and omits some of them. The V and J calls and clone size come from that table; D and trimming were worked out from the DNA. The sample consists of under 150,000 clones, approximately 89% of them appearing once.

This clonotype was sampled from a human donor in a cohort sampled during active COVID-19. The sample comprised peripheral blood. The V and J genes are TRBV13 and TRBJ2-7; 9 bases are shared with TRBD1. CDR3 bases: TGTGCCAGCAGCTTAGTGAGGACAGGGGTGAGCGAGCAGTACTTC. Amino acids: CASSLVRTGVSEQYF.